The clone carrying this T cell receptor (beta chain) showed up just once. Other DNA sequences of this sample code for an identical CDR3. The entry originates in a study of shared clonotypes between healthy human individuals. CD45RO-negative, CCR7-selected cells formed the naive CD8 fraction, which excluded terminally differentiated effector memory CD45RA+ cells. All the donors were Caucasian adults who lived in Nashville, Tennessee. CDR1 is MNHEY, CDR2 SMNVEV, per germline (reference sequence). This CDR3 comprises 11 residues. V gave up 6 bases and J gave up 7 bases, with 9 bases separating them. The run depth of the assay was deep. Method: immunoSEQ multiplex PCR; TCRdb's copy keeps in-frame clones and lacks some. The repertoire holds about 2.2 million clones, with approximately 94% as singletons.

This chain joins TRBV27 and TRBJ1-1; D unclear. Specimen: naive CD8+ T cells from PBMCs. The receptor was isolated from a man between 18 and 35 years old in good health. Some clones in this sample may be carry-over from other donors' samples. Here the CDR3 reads CASRTGLEAFF. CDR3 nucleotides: TGTGCCAGCAGGACTGGGCTTGAAGCTTTCTTT.